This T cell receptor beta chain stems from a study of blood T cells in healthy people across ages. This clonotype was counted between two and nine times. No antigen is known for it. Together with a sample-barcoded 5' primer, a J-beta primer mix was included in a second PCR lasting roughly 6 to 12 cycles. Each cDNA molecule, via a template-switch adaptor with 12 random nucleotides, was tagged. TCRdb re-called the 5' RACE reads with MiXCR, one entry per CDR3 protein. Among about 1.4 million distinct CDR3 sequences listed, 55% to 75% were seen once. The CDR3 runs to 17 residues. CDR1 ENHRY and CDR2 SYGVKD come from the germline V gene. Trimming removed 1 base from V and 0 bases from J; junction bases left unmatched: 4. Ranging in age from about 6 to 100, the donors were healthy Caucasian individuals from Russia. Whole-study results and caveats: The study could not conclusively compare naive and antigen-experienced cells, given its unsorted PBMCs.

The clonotype was recovered from a man aged 18 to 30 in good health. The chain links TRBV10-3 to TRBJ2-4; 9 bases are a match to TRBD1. The sample was blood. The CDR3 sequence is CAISEWGQGVAKNIQYF. CDR3 coding DNA: TGTGCCATCAGTGAGTGGGGACAGGGAGTAGCCAAAAACATTCAGTACTTC.